The present TCR beta chain was sequenced within a study of CD8+ T cells in alopecia areata. At the level of the study: Treated patients received oral tofacitinib, 5 to 10 mg twice daily. Overall study findings and caveats: Since there was just one nonresponder, nobody can yet say how baseline CD8+ expansion ties to response.

The CDR3 loop spans 15 amino acids. V lost 3 bases and J 0 bases, leaving 10 bases between the germline ends. The V gene's germline CDR1 is SGDLS and CDR2 YYNGEE. This clone was seen more than once but under ten times. The antigen is unknown. Extraction and reverse transcription of RNA yielded cDNA as the sequencing template. Generated by immunoSEQ multiplex PCR, the TCRdb table keeps only in-frame clones and is missing some. The top ten hold roughly 13% of the sample, which has roughly 200,000 clones, roughly 50% seen once. Treatment in this sample: oral pan-JAK inhibitor, 5-10 mg twice daily. Lesional scalp tissue (obtained by punch biopsy) and peripheral blood were collected from alopecia areata patients.

J is TRBJ2-1 and V is TRBV9; no reliable D call. This receptor was obtained from a human donor with alopecia areata. Sequences were derived from CD8+ T cells sorted from blood, sampled at week 24, from a patient treated with tofacitinib. The CDR3 coding sequence is TGTGCCAGCAGCGCCGACTTGAGCTCCTACAATGAGCAGTTCTTC. It translates to CASSADLSSYNEQFF.